This TCR beta chain stems from a study of regulatory T cells in long-lasting Graves disease. According to the study, TCR beta libraries were built with iRepertoire HTBI primers and CDR3-region Arm-PCR. Each CDR3 protein gets one entry after TCRdb re-called the multiplex PCR reads with MiXCR. Of some 370,000 distinct CDR3 sequences in the sample, roughly 12% were seen once. The sample holds many counts of this clonotype. Noted time point: newly diagnosed GD, antithyroid drugs for less than 3 months. Researchers made the TCR library from RNA that was extracted from PBMCs. The sample was also linked to a second study, of T cells in Graves' hyperthyroidism and ophthalmopathy. Per that study: An initial round of RT-PCR targeting the TCR CDR3 relied on the HTBI primer set.

This specimen was peripheral blood mononuclear cells (PBMCs), taken at new diagnosis, from a patient treated with antithyroid drugs. The receptor comes from a woman aged 18 to 35 with Graves disease.

This CDR3 reads CSARDRRLVGNEQFF. CDR3 DNA sequence: TGCAGTGCTAGAGATCGACGACTAGTTGGAAATGAGCAGTTCTTC. This rearrangement joins TRBV20-1 to TRBJ2-1; maybe TRBD2 (6 bases). The V end was cut by 0 bases, the J end by 7 bases, with 16 bases between. The CDR3 contains 15 residues. From germline, CDR1 is DFQATT and CDR2 SNEGSKA (reference sequence).